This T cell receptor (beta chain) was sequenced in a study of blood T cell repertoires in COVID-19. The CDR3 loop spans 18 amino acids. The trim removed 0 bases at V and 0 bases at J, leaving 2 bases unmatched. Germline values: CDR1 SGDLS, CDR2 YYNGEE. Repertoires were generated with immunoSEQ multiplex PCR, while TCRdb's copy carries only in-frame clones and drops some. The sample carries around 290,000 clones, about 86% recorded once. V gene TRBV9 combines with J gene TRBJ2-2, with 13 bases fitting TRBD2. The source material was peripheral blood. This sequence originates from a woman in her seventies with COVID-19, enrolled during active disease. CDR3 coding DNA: TGTGCCAGCAGCGTAGGACTAGCGGGGGGCGCGAACACCGGGGAGCTGTTTTTT. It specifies CASSVGLAGGANTGELFF.